Listed below are T cell receptor beta chains from one sample, sequenced in a study of blood T cells in healthy people across ages. TCRdb re-called the 5' RACE reads with MiXCR, one entry per CDR3 protein. The table lists 1.5 million to 2 million distinct CDR3 sequences, 28% of them singletons. Input material: blood. Every receptor here comes from a woman aged 25 to 39 in good health. Both conserved end residues are part of each CDR3. Fields, in order: V gene, J gene, CDR3 length, CDR3 protein.

TRBV27	NA	13	CARSLRGVKTQYF
TRBV5-5	TRBJ2-1	13	CASSRDLYNEQFF
TRBV6-6	TRBJ1-2	14	CASSHTENNYGYTF
TRBV7-2	TRBJ2-7	15	CASSPRDRGHYEQYF
TRBV4-1	TRBJ2-1	17	CASSQDMGSVLGDEQFF
TRBV4-3	TRBJ2-1	16	CASSRMGQSSYNEQFF
TRBV6-5	TRBJ2-5	13	CASTRRGQETQYF
TRBV5-5	TRBJ2-1	16	CASSLDPGTSYNEQFF
TRBV2	TRBJ1-4	13	CASSLNRDEKLFF
TRBV7-2	TRBJ2-3	12	CASNGSPGTQYF
TRBV6-5	TRBJ1-2	15	CASSYNGETGGGYTF
TRBV12-3/TRBV12-4	TRBJ2-3	16	CASSPRDPGPTDAQYF
TRBV7-9	TRBJ2-7	12	CASSSLTNEQYF
TRBV10-3	TRBJ2-7	13	CASHGEGPYEQYF
TRBV20-1	TRBJ2-1	13	CSAVQGSHNEQFF
TRBV20-1	TRBJ1-5	12	CNARTGNQPQHF
TRBV5-5	TRBJ2-5	15	CASSHPLGLEETQYF
TRBV4-3	TRBJ1-4	15	CASSQVGTGVEKLFF
TRBV7-2	TRBJ2-1	13	CASSKRQGYEQFF
TRBV12-3/TRBV12-4	TRBJ1-2	16	CASSTKGTGSRIGYTF
TRBV7-2	TRBJ2-2	18	CASSALRGHGSRGGELFF
TRBV6-1	TRBJ2-7	14	CASSESDRYYEQYF
TRBV6-6	TRBJ1-2	13	CASRDTGGLGYTF
TRBV28	TRBJ2-3	15	CASGENGGSTDTQYF
TRBV7-2	TRBJ2-3	14	CASSLLVDTDAQYF
TRBV7-9	TRBJ1-2	14	CASSLTGQTYGYTF
TRBV19	TRBJ1-6	11	CASRGDSPLHF
TRBV12-3/TRBV12-4	TRBJ2-1	13	CASSPNTRSEQFF
TRBV12-3/TRBV12-4	TRBJ2-3	14	CASSLTSRQDTQYF
TRBV12-3/TRBV12-4	TRBJ2-3	16	CASSPLAGGRTDMQYF
TRBV27	TRBJ2-3	16	CASSNFRDRRRDTQYF
TRBV20-1	TRBJ2-1	17	CSAPSPGLAGYWNEQFF
TRBV9	NA	15	CASSARDYSYNEQYF
TRBV18	TRBJ1-2	15	CASSPQLSQNYGYTF
TRBV6-2/TRBV6-3	TRBJ2-1	12	CASSYPVDEQFF
TRBV10-2	TRBJ2-7	13	CASSGHLTYEQYF
TRBV7-9	TRBJ2-1	14	CASSLAWGGNEQFF
TRBV20-1	TRBJ2-5	12	CSGGRTYNEQYF
TRBV6-5	TRBJ1-2	13	CASRSFSAYGYTF
TRBV12-3/TRBV12-4	TRBJ2-7	16	CASSLFPGTASYKQYF
TRBV9	TRBJ2-1	15	CASSPAGAGHNEQFF
TRBV12-3/TRBV12-4	TRBJ2-7	15	CASSLRGRISYEQYF
TRBV20-1	TRBJ2-1	14	CSASTSWSSVEQFF
TRBV15	TRBJ1-4	16	CATSRAIGGRNEKLFF
TRBV3-1	TRBJ2-7	16	CVSSPLHPGQRYEQYF
TRBV5-4	TRBJ2-6	16	CASSSPRDSGANVLTF
TRBV7-2	TRBJ2-5	15	CASSLGAGHEETQYF
TRBV7-9	TRBJ1-5	13	CASSRIGNQPQHF
TRBV10-1	TRBJ2-5	15	CASSGSLAGQETQYF
TRBV14	TRBJ2-7	13	CASSVSISYEQYF